Shown below are 3 T cell receptor beta chains from a single sample sequenced in a study of shared clonotypes between healthy human individuals. The assay was immunoSEQ multiplex PCR, and TCRdb's table has in-frame clones only and misses some. The profile shows about 1 million clones, about three quarters of them singletons. Material for sequencing was memory CD4+ T cells sorted from blood. As to subset: CD45RA-negative fraction. The receptors were sampled from a man between 18 and 29 years old in good health.

The genes are TRBV28 and TRBJ2-7; D is tentatively TRBD1 or TRBD2 (5 bases each). Trimming shortened V by 5 bases and J by 2 bases, and 16 bases separated the two germline ends. The CDR3 is 15 residues long. Looked up from germline, CDR1 is MDHEN and CDR2 is SYDVKM. The CDR3 bases are TGTGCCAGCAGTCCCCGGGGTGAGGGGCCCTACGAGCAGTACTTC. Its protein product is CASSPRGEGPYEQYF.

The chain employs TRBV6-5 and TRBJ1-2; perhaps TRBD1 as D (6 bases). The CDR3 is 13 residues long. Germline V CDR1 and CDR2: MNHEY, SVGAGI. The germline V and J ends were trimmed by 6 bases and 5 bases, with 13 bases remaining between them. CDR3 coding DNA: TGTGCCAGCAGGGACAGTCTAAAGTATGGCTACACCTTC. This encodes CASRDSLKYGYTF.

V gene TRBV6-1 combines with J gene TRBJ2-3; TRBD1 agrees at 9 bases. Germline CDR1 is MNHNS and CDR2 is SASEGT. The V segment lost 3 bases and the J segment 6 bases; nucleotides outside the gene matches: 7. The CDR3 covers 15 residues. CDR3 residues: CASSDVGQGSDTQYF. The CDR3 DNA is TGTGCCAGCAGTGACGTGGGACAGGGTTCGGATACGCAGTATTTT.